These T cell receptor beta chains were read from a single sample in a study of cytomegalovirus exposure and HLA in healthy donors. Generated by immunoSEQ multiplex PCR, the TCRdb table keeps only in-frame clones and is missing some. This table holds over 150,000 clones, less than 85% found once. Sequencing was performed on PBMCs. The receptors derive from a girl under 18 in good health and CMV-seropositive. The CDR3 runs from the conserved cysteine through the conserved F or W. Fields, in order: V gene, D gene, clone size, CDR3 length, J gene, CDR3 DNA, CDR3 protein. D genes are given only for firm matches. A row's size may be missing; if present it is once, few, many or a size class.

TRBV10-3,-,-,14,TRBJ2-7,TGTGCCATCAGTCTAGCAGGGGAAGACTACGAGCAGTACTTC,CAISLAGEDYEQYF
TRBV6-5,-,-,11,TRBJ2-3,TGTGCCAGCACCTTCACAGATACGCAGTATTTT,CASTFTDTQYF
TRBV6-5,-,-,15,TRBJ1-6,TGTGCCAGCAGAAGGTGGGGAGTCGATAATTCACCCCTCCACTTT,CASRRWGVDNSPLHF
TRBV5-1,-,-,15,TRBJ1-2,TGCGCCAGCAGCTTGGTGGGAGGGAACCCATATGGCTACACCTTC,CASSLVGGNPYGYTF
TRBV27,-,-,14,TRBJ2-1,TGTGCCAGCAGTTGGGCATTGGTAATGGATGAGCAGTTCTTC,CASSWALVMDEQFF
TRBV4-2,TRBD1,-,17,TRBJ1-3,TGTGCCAGCAGCCACCCGTTACAGGGGGCCTCTGGAAACACCATATATTTT,CASSHPLQGASGNTIYF
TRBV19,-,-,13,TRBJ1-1,TGTGCCAGTAAACCTACCCCGAACACTGAAGCTTTCTTT,CASKPTPNTEAFF
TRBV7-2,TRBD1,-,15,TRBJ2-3,TGTGCCAGCAGCCGTAGGACAGGTAGCACAGATACGCAGTATTTT,CASSRRTGSTDTQYF
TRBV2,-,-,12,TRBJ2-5,TGTGCCAGCAGTGCGGGGTGGGAGACCCAGTACTTC,CASSAGWETQYF
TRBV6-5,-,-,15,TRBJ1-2,TGTGCCAGCAGTCTACTCGGGAGGTCAAACTATGGCTACACCTTC,CASSLLGRSNYGYTF
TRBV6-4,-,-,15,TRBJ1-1,TGTGCCAGCAGTGACTCCACCGGGGAGAACACTGAAGCTTTCTTT,CASSDSTGENTEAFF
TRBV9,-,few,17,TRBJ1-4,TGTGCCAGCAGCCCCTCCTACCCGGGGGGTCCGGATGAAAAACTGTTTTTT,CASSPSYPGGPDEKLFF
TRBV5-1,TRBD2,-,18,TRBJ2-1,TGCGCCAGCAGCTCCTCTATTATGACTAGCCGGGATTACAATGAGCAGTTCTTC,CASSSSIMTSRDYNEQFF
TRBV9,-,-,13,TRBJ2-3,TGTGCCAGCAGCGTAGCGGTCACAGATACGCAGTATTTT,CASSVAVTDTQYF
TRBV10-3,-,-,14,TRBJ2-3,TGTGCCATCAAGGGCGCGGGGTTGGCGGATACGCAGTATTTT,CAIKGAGLADTQYF
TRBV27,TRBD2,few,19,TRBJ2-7,TGTGCCAGCAGTTTGATGGCTAGCGGGGGGTTCCTAACCGTCTACGAGCAGTACTTC,CASSLMASGGFLTVYEQYF
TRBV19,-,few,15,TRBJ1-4,TGTGCCAGTAGTAGCGGGCACCTAACTAATGAAAAACTGTTTTTT,CASSSGHLTNEKLFF
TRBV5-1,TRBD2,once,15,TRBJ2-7,TGCGCCAGCAGCTCCGGGACTAGCGGGGTCTACGAGCAGTACTTC,CASSSGTSGVYEQYF
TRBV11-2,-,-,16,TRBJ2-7,TGTGCCAGCAGCCCAGACTGGGGACTTCGAGGATCCGAGCAGTACTTC,CASSPDWGLRGSEQYF
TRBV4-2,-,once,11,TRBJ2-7,TGTGCCAGCAGCCTCGGCTACGAGCAGTACTTC,CASSLGYEQYF
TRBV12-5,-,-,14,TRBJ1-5,TGTGCTAGTGGGGGGGCCCTCACAGGGTCGCCCCAGCATTTT,CASGGALTGSPQHF
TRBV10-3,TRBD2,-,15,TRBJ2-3,TGTGCCATCAGTGACGGCGGGGGGGCGCCAGATACGCAGTATTTT,CAISDGGGAPDTQYF
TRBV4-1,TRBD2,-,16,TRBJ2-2,TGCGCCAGCAGCCAAGGAGCGGGGGGGAACACCGGGGAGCTGTTTTTT,CASSQGAGGNTGELFF
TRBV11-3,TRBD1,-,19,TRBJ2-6,TGTGCCAGCAGCTGGGACAGCCCAACTTATTCCACTGGGGCCAACGTCCTGACTTTC,CASSWDSPTYSTGANVLTF
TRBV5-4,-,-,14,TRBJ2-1,TGTGCCAGCAGTTCTCTAGCGAGCGGCGATGAGCAGTTCTTC,CASSSLASGDEQFF
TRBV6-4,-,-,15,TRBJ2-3,TGTGCCAGCAGAAGGATCGGGGGAGGCACAGATACGCAGTATTTT,CASRRIGGGTDTQYF
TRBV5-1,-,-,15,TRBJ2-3,TGCGCCAGCAGCCCCGGGTCGATCCCCACAGATACGCAGTATTTT,CASSPGSIPTDTQYF
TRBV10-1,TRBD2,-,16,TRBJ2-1,TGCGCCAGCAGTGAAGGCGGGGGGGATCTCTACAATGAGCAGTTCTTC,CASSEGGGDLYNEQFF
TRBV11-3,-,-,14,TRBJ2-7,TGTGCCAGCAGCTTAGTAGTGGAGTCCTACGAGCAGTACTTC,CASSLVVESYEQYF
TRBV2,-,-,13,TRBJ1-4,TGTGCCACCGTGGGGGGAGTAGCTGAAAAACTGTTTTTT,CATVGGVAEKLFF
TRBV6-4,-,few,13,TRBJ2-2,TGTGCCAGCAGTGACTCTAGCACCGGGGAGCTGTTTTTT,CASSDSSTGELFF
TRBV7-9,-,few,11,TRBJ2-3,TGTGCCAGCAGCAACTCAGATACGCAGTATTTT,CASSNSDTQYF
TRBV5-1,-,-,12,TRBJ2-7,TGCGCCAGCATTGAGCCCCACTACGAGCAGTACTTC,CASIEPHYEQYF
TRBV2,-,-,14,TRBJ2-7,TGTGCCAGCATTTTTACTCGGACACGCTACGAGCAGTACTTC,CASIFTRTRYEQYF
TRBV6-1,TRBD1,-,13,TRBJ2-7,TGTGCCAGCAGGCCCGGGACAGGGGGGGAGCAGTACTTC,CASRPGTGGEQYF
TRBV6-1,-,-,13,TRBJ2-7,TGTGCCAGCAGTGGGGCCAACTCCTACGAGCAGTACTTC,CASSGANSYEQYF
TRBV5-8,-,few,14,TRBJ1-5,TGTGCCAGCAGATTCCGACTAAGCAATCAGCCCCAGCATTTT,CASRFRLSNQPQHF
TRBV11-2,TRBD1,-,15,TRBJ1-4,TGTGCCAGCAGCCCCGGACAGGGATCTAATGAAAAACTGTTTTTT,CASSPGQGSNEKLFF